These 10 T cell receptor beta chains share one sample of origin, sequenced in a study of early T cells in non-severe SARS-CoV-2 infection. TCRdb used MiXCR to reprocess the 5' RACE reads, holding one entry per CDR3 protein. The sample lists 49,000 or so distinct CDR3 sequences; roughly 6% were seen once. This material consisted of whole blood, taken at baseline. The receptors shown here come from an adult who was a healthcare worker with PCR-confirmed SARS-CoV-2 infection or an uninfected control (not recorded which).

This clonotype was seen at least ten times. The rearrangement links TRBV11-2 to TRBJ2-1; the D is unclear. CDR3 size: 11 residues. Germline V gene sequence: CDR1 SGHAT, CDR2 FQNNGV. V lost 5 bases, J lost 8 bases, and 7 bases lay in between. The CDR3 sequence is CASSPGHEQFF. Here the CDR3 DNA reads TGTGCCAGCAGCCCGGGCCATGAGCAGTTCTTC.

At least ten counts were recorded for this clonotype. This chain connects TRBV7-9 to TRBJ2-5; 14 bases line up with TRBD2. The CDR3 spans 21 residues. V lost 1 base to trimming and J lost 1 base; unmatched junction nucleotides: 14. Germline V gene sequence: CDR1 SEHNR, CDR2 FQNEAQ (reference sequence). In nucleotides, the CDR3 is TGTGCCAGCAGCTTAGGCCTAACAACGGGACTAGCGGGGGAGATCCAAGAGACCCAGTACTTC. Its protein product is CASSLGLTTGLAGEIQETQYF. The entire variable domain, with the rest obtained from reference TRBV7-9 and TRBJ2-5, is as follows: DTGVSQNPRHKITKRGQNVTFRCDPISEHNRLYWYRQTLGQGPEFLTYFQNEAQLEKSRLLSDRFSAERPKGSFSTLEIQRTEQGDSAMYLCASSLGLTTGLAGEIQETQYFGPGTRLLVL.

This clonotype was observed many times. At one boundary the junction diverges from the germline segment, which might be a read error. The CDR3 loop is CASSLEARSRYEQYF. DNA for the CDR3: TGTGCCAGCAGCCTAGAGGCTAGATCCCGCTACGAGCAGTACTTC. J is TRBJ2-7 and V is TRBV11-2; D is unresolved. The CDR3 is 15 residues long. Germline loops: CDR1 SGHAT, CDR2 FQNNGV.

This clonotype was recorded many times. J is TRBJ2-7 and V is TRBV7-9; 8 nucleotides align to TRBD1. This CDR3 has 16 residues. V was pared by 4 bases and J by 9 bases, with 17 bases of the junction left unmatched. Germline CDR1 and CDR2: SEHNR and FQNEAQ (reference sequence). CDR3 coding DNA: TGTGCCAGCAGCTCCGGAAGACAGGGGACCTCGTTCGGGCAGTACTTC. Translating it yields CASSSGRQGTSFGQYF.

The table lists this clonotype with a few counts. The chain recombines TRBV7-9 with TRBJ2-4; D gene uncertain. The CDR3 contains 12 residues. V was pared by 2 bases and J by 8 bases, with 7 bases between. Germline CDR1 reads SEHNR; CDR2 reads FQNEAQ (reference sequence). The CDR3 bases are TGTGCCAGCAGCTTACAAAGGGACATTCAGTACTTC. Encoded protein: CASSLQRDIQYF.

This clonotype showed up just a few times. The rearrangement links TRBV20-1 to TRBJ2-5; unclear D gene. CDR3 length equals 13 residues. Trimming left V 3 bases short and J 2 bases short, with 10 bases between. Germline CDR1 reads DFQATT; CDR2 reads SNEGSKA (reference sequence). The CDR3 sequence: CSARGLQQETQYF. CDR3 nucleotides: TGCAGTGCTAGGGGTCTCCAGCAAGAGACCCAGTACTTC.

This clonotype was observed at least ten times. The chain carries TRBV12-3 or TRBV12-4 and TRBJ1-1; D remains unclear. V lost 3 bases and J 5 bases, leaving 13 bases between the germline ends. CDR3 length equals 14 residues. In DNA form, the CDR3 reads TGTGCCAGCAGTTTCGGACGGACGAGAACTGAAGCTTTCTTT. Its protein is CASSFGRTRTEAFF.

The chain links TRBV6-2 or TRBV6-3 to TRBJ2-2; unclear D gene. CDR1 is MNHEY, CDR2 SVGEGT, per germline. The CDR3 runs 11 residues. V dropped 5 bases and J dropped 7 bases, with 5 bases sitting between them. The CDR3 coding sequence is TGTGCCAGCAGTACGTACGGGGAGCTGTTTTTT. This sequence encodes CASSTYGELFF.

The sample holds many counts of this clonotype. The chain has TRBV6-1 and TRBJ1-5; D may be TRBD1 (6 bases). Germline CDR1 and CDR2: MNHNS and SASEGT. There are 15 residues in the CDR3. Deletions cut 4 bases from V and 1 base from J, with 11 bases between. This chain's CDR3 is CASSVGAVSNQPQHF. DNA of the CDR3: TGTGCCAGCAGTGTGGGGGCAGTGAGCAATCAGCCCCAGCATTTT.

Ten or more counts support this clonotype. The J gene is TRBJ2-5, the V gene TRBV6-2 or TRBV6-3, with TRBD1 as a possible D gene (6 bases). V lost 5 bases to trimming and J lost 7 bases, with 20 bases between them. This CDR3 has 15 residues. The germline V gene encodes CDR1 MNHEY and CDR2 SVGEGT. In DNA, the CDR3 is TGTGCCAGCAGTCTTCCGGGGACATCAGGAGGGACCCAGTACTTC. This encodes CASSLPGTSGGTQYF.